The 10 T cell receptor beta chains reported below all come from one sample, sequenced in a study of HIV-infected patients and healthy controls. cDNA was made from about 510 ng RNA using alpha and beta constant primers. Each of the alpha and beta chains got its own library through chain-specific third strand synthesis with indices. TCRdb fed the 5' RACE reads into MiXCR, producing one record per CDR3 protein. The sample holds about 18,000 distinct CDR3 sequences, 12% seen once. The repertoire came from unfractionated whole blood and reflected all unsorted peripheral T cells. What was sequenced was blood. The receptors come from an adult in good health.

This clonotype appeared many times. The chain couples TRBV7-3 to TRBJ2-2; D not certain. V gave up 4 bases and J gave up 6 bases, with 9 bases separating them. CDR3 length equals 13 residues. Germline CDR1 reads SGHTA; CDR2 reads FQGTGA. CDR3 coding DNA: TGTGCCAGCAGCTCGACGGTGTCCGGGGAGCTGTTTTTT. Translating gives CASSSTVSGELFF. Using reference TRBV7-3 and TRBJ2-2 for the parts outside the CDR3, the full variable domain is GAGVSQTPSNKVTEKGKYVELRCDPISGHTALYWYRQSLGQGPEFLIYFQGTGAADDSGLPNDRFFAVRPEGSVSTLKIQRTERGDSAVYLCASSSTVSGELFFGEGSRLTVL.

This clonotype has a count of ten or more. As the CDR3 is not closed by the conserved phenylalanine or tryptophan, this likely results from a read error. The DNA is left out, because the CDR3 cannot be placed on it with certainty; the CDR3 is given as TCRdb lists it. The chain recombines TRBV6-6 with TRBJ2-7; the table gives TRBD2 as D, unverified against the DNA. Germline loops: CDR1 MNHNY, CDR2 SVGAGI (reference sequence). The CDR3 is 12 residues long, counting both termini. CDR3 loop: CASKSSGGPTNL.

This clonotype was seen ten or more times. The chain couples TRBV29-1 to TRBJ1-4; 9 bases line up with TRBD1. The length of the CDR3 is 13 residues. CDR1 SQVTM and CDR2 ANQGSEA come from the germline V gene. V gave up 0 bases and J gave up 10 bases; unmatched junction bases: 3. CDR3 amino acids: CSVEEQGAGKLFF. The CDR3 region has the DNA TGCAGCGTTGAAGAACAGGGGGCCGGAAAACTGTTTTTT.

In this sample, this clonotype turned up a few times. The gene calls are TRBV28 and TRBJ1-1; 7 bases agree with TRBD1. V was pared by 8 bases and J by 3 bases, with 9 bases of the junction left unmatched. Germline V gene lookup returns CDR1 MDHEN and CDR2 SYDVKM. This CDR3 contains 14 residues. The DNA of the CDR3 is TGTGCCAGCCTCCTGACAGGGAGGGACACTGAAGCTTTCTTT. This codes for CASLLTGRDTEAFF.

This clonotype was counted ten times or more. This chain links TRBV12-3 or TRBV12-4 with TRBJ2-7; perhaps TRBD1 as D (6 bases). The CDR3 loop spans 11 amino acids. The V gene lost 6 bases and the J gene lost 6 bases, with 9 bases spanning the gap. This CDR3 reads CASRQGSEQYF. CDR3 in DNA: TGTGCCAGCAGGCAGGGGTCCGAGCAGTACTTC.

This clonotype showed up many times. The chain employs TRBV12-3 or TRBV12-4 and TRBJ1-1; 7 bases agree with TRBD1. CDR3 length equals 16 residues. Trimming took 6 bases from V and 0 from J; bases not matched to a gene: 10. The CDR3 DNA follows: TGTGCCAGCAGAGATACAGGGGTGGAAGTGAACACTGAAGCTTTCTTT. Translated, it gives CASRDTGVEVNTEAFF.

The CDR3 protein is CASSSQGFTGELFF. For the CDR3, the DNA is TGTGCCAGTAGTTCTCAGGGATTCACCGGGGAGCTGTTTTTT. V and J are TRBV19 and TRBJ2-2; D is perhaps TRBD1 (5 bases). Germline values: CDR1 LNHDA, CDR2 SQIVND (reference sequence). CDR3 size: 14 residues. V was shortened by 5 bases and J by 4 bases, with 11 bases between the two germline ends. Full variable domain (remainder filled in from reference TRBV19 and TRBJ2-2): DGGITQSPKYLFRKEGQNVTLSCEQNLNHDAMYWYRQDPGQGLRLIYYSQIVNDFQKGDIAEGYSVSREKKESFPLTVTSAQKNPTAFYLCASSSQGFTGELFFGEGSRLTVL.

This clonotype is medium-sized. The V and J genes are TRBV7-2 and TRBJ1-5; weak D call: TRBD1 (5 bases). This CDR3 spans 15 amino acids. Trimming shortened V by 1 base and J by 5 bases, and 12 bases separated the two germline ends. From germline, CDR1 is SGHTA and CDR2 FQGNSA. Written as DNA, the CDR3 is TGTGCCAGCAGCTTAGAGTGGGGCCCTGATCAGCCCCAGCATTTT. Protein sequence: CASSLEWGPDQPQHF. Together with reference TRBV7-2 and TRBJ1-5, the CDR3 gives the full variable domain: GAGVSQSPSNKVTEKGKDVELRCDPISGHTALYWYRQSLGQGLEFLIYFQGNSAPDKSGLPSDRFSAERTGGSVSTLTIQRTQQEDSAVYLCASSLEWGPDQPQHFGDGTRLSIL.

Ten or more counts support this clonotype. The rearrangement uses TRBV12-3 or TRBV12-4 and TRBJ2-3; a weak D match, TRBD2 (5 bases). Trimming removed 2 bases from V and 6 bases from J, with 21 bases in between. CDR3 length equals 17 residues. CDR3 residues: CASSLSLGHLGADTQYF. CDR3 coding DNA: TGTGCCAGCAGTTTAAGTCTCGGCCACCTGGGAGCGGATACGCAGTATTTT.

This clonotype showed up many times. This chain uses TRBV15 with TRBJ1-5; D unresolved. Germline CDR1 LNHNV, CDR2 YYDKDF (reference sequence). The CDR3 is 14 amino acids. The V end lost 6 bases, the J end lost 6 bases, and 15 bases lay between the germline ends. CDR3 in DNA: TGTGCCACCAGAGACCACCTTGGAACTCAGCCCCAGCATTTT. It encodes CATRDHLGTQPQHF.